Following are 18 T cell receptor beta chains from one sample sequenced in a study of T cells in Graves' hyperthyroidism and ophthalmopathy. Amplification of TCR beta CDR3 regions was performed using RNA transcripts as template. During a first-round RT-PCR of the TCR CDR3, the HTBI primer set was used. MiXCR was run by TCRdb on the multiplex PCR reads, yielding one entry per CDR3 protein. The sample records about 210,000 distinct CDR3 sequences, approximately 17% being singletons. The sequenced material came from blood. The receptors here all came from a man aged 45-65 years with Graves' hyperthyroidism.

This sequence joins TRBV5-1 and TRBJ1-2, with D possibly matching TRBD1 (5 bases). The V gene lost 0 bases and the J gene lost 3 bases, with 12 bases spanning the gap. Germline V gene sequence: CDR1 SGHRS, CDR2 YFSETQ. The CDR3 sequence is 15 residues long. The CDR3 nucleotides are TGCGCCAGCAGCTTGGCGGGGGGGGGAGACTATGGCTACACCTTC. Its translation is CASSLAGGGDYGYTF.

This chain uses TRBV24-1 with TRBJ2-1, with D perhaps given as TRBD1 or TRBD2 (6 bases each). The better agreement between TRBJ2-7 and the DNA end casts doubt on the J call. The CDR3 has 14 residues. Germline CDR1 reads KGHDR; CDR2 reads SFDVKD. The CDR3 reads CATMAGRGDNEQYF. The CDR3 bases are TGTGCCACTATGGCCGGGAGAGGGGACAATGAGCAGTACTTC.

This clonotype has at least ten counts. This rearrangement joins TRBV12-3 or TRBV12-4 to TRBJ1-1; 8 bases map to TRBD1. With 6 bases clipped from V and 5 bases from J, the junction kept 20 bases outside the gene matches. The length of the CDR3 is 18 residues. The CDR3 nucleotides read TGTGCCAGCAGCAATGGGCGGACAGGGCCTTTCTTACAAACTGAAGCTTTCTTT. The encoded protein is CASSNGRTGPFLQTEAFF.

The rearrangement joins TRBV4-3 to TRBJ1-2, with D perhaps TRBD1 (5 bases). V was cut by 0 bases and J by 1 base, with 18 bases left in between. Germline V gives CDR1 LGHNA, CDR2 YSLEER. This CDR3 has 18 amino acids. CDR3 sequence reads: CASSQDPYAPGRNYGYTF. In DNA, the CDR3 is TGCGCCAGCAGCCAAGATCCTTACGCCCCGGGGCGTAACTATGGCTACACCTTC.

Many counts were recorded for this clonotype. The chain joins TRBV2 to TRBJ2-5, with 14 nucleotides matching TRBD2. Trimming took 8 bases from V and 2 from J; bases not matched to a gene: 4. Germline V gives CDR1 SNHLY, CDR2 FYNNEI. The length of the CDR3 is 15 residues. CDR3 DNA sequence: TGTGCCAGCTCCGGGACTAGCGGGAGACAAGAGACCCAGTACTTC. Its protein product is CASSGTSGRQETQYF.

Only a few counts were recorded for this clonotype. The gene calls are TRBV15 and TRBJ2-3; tentative D call: TRBD2 (6 bases). CDR1 and CDR2 (germline): LNHNV, YYDKDF (reference sequence). Between the trimmed V and J ends, which lost 1 base and 5 bases, there was a span of 13 bases. The CDR3 spans 15 residues. The CDR3 spells CATSRGGLGGDTQYF. CDR3 sequence (DNA): TGTGCCACCAGCAGAGGTGGCCTCGGGGGAGATACGCAGTATTTT. The entire variable domain, with the rest obtained from reference TRBV15 and TRBJ2-3, is as follows: DAMVIQNPRYQVTQFGKPVTLSCSQTLNHNVMYWYQQKSSQAPKLLFHYYDKDFNNEADTPDNFQSRRPNTSFCFLDIRSPGLGDTAMYLCATSRGGLGGDTQYFGPGTRLTVL.

This clonotype was picked up many times. This chain connects TRBV20-1 to TRBJ2-5, with a weak D call TRBD2 (6 bases). Germline CDR1 and CDR2: DFQATT and SNEGSKA (reference sequence). The CDR3 length is 17 residues. The germline V and J ends were trimmed by 3 bases and 5 bases, with 25 bases remaining between them. The CDR3 sequence is CSASWFGRGGMAETQYF. The CDR3 DNA follows: TGCAGTGCTAGTTGGTTTGGGCGGGGCGGCATGGCTGAGACCCAGTACTTC.

This clonotype was recorded once. The chain recombines TRBV28 with TRBJ2-7, with 7 bases that match TRBD2. The CDR3 length is 15 residues. Germline lookup yields CDR1 MDHEN and CDR2 SYDVKM. Unmatched junction bases numbered 11, after V lost 1 base and J lost 8 bases. The CDR3 loop is CASSLSLGGNHKQYF. The CDR3 nucleotides are TGTGCCAGCAGTTTATCCCTCGGGGGGAACCACAAGCAGTACTTC.

Ten or more counts support this clonotype. The chain combines TRBV6-2 or TRBV6-3 with TRBJ2-7; 7 bases line up with TRBD2. Germline CDR1 MNHEY, CDR2 SVGEGT. Trimming at V came to 6 bases and at J to 0 bases, leaving 8 bases not matched to a gene. The CDR3 has 15 residues. This chain's CDR3 is CASRSGVAGSYEQYF. For the CDR3, the DNA is TGTGCCAGCAGATCCGGGGTAGCGGGCTCCTACGAGCAGTACTTC.

There are many counts of this clonotype. This CDR3 reads CSARDRTGKETQYF. The CDR3 region has the DNA TGCAGTGCTAGAGATAGGACGGGAAAAGAGACCCAGTACTTC. The chain employs TRBV20-1 and TRBJ2-5; D is possibly TRBD2 (5 bases). With 0 bases removed from V and 3 bases from J, the gap between germline ends came to 11 bases. The germline V gene encodes CDR1 DFQATT and CDR2 SNEGSKA (reference sequence). This CDR3 region has 14 residues.

The chain is built from TRBV6-1 and TRBJ1-2; 8 bases line up with TRBD1. CDR1 and CDR2 (germline): MNHNS, SASEGT. This CDR3 has 16 residues. V lost 4 bases to trimming and J lost 5 bases; unmatched junction nucleotides: 12. CDR3 loop: CASSGRDRPMGYGYTF. CDR3 bases: TGTGCCAGCAGTGGTCGGGACAGGCCGATGGGGTATGGCTACACCTTC.

This clonotype was detected many times. This chain joins TRBV20-1 and TRBJ2-7, with 7 bases identical to TRBD1. With 4 bases clipped from V and 1 base from J, the junction kept 4 bases outside the gene matches. CDR3 size: 13 residues. Germline V gene data show CDR1 as DFQATT and CDR2 as SNEGSKA (reference sequence). The CDR3 coding sequence is TGCAGTGCTACACAGGGGATATCCTACGAGCAGTACTTC. This encodes CSATQGISYEQYF.

This clonotype was detected ten times or more. The chain couples TRBV5-1 to TRBJ1-6, with TRBD1 as a possible D gene (5 bases). CDR3 length equals 15 residues. V lost 0 bases, J lost 9 bases, and 13 bases lay in between. Germline loops: CDR1 SGHRS, CDR2 YFSETQ. The CDR3 is CASSLAAGSSSPLHF. In DNA, the CDR3 is TGCGCCAGCAGCTTGGCCGCAGGGAGTTCTTCACCCCTCCACTTT. The entire variable domain, with the rest obtained from reference TRBV5-1 and TRBJ1-6, is as follows: KAGVTQTPRYLIKTRGQQVTLSCSPISGHRSVSWYQQTPGQGLQFLFEYFSETQRNKGNFPGRFSGRQFSNSRSEMNVSTLELGDSALYLCASSLAAGSSSPLHFGNGTRLTVT.

The sample holds many counts of this clonotype. This rearrangement joins TRBV29-1 to TRBJ2-1; 7 bases are shared with TRBD1. J gave up 10 bases and V 1 base, and 4 bases lay outside the gene matches. Germline V lookup: CDR1 SQVTM, CDR2 ANQGSEA. The CDR3 is made up of 12 amino acids. The CDR3 nucleotides read TGCAGCGTTGAAGTGTACAGGGGCGAGCAGTTCTTC. Amino acids: CSVEVYRGEQFF.

This clonotype has a count of ten or more. The V and J genes are TRBV6-1 and TRBJ2-1; unclear D gene. This CDR3 is built from 13 residues. Deletions cut 6 bases from V and 0 bases from J, with 6 bases between. CDR1 is MNHNS and CDR2 is SASEGT in the germline V gene. The DNA of the CDR3 is TGTGCCAGCAGGGAGAGCTCCTACAATGAGCAGTTCTTC. Translation: CASRESSYNEQFF.

This clonotype was counted ten times or more. V usage is TRBV18 and J usage is TRBJ1-4; D is unresolved. V was clipped by 0 bases and J by 8 bases, with 13 bases between them. The CDR3 has 15 residues. CDR1 is KGHSH, CDR2 LQKENI, per germline. CDR3 nucleotide sequence: TGTGCCAGCTCACCACCGTCGACCGGGCGGGAAAAACTGTTTTTT. It yields the protein CASSPPSTGREKLFF. Variable domain in full (rest from reference TRBV18 and TRBJ1-4): NAGVMQNPRHLVRRRGQEARLRCSPMKGHSHVYWYRQLPEEGLKFMVYLQKENIIDESGMPKERFSAEFPKEGPSILRIQQVVRGDSAAYFCASSPPSTGREKLFFGSGTQLSVL.

This chain joins TRBV6-1 and TRBJ1-2; 8 bases agree with TRBD1. After removal of 5 bases from V and 12 bases from J, the junction contained 11 bases not matched to a gene. Germline lookup yields CDR1 MNHNS and CDR2 SASEGT. The CDR3 totals 13 residues. CDR3 bases: TGTGCCAGCAGTCTGACAGGGGCGGGCGGCCACACCTTC. Translating gives CASSLTGAGGHTF.

This clonotype has ten or more counts. The genes are TRBV28 and TRBJ1-2; perhaps TRBD1 as D (5 bases). V lost 5 bases, J lost 8 bases, and 9 bases lay in between. This CDR3 has 11 residues. Germline values: CDR1 MDHEN, CDR2 SYDVKM. CDR3 bases: TGTGCCAGCAGTCCGGGACTCGGCTACACCTTC. Translation gives CASSPGLGYTF.